Listed below are T cell receptor beta chains from one sample, sequenced in a study of metastatic and nonmetastatic thyroid tumors. TCRdb reanalyzed the PCR reads with MiXCR. The table lists 84,000 or so clones, roughly 8.6% of them singletons. Sequencing was performed on blood. These receptors came from a female donor with papillary thyroid cancer or a benign thyroid nodule (not recorded which). Some clones in this sample may be carry-over from other donors' samples. The CDR3 runs from the conserved cysteine through the conserved F or W. The D gene is left open where the match is weak. Only part of the rows carry a size: once, few, many, or a class if the clone is expanded.

v_gene	abundance	j_gene	d_gene	CDR3aa	CDR3nt
TRBV6-2/TRBV6-3	few	TRBJ2-3	NA	CASSYSWAIVGPTDTQYF	TGTGCCAGCAGTTACTCTTGGGCTATCGTGGGGCCCACAGATACGCAGTATTTT
TRBV20-1	many	TRBJ2-3	TRBD2	CSVSASGGGTQYF	TGCAGTGTCTCCGCTAGCGGGGGGGGTACGCAGTATTTT
TRBV11-2	many	TRBJ1-6	TRBD1	CASSFGRGRSPLHF	TGTGCCAGCAGCTTCGGCAGGGGGCGGTCACCCCTCCACTTT
TRBV20-1	many	TRBJ1-6	NA	CSVPGLNNSPLHF	TGCAGTGTACCGGGACTCAATAATTCACCCCTCCACTTT
TRBV11-2	many	TRBJ2-5	NA	CASSGADTLETQYF	TGTGCCAGCAGCGGAGCGGATACCCTAGAGACCCAGTACTTC
TRBV6-1	many	TRBJ2-7	TRBD1	CASRGTGDGGEQYF	TGTGCCAGCCGAGGGACAGGGGATGGAGGCGAGCAGTACTTC
TRBV9	many	TRBJ2-7	NA	CASSRSMGQGYEQYF	TGTGCCAGCAGCCGAAGCATGGGCCAGGGATACGAGCAGTACTTC
TRBV9	few	TRBJ2-7	NA	CASSGSGQSHEQYF	TGTGCCAGCAGCGGCTCCGGACAGTCCCACGAGCAGTACTTC
TRBV10-1	many	TRBJ2-7	NA	CASSGGAAAEQYF	TGCGCCAGCAGTGGGGGAGCCGCGGCCGAGCAGTACTTC
TRBV10-2	many	TRBJ1-5	NA	CASSENRDQPQHF	TGCGCCAGCAGTGAGAACAGGGATCAGCCCCAGCATTTT
TRBV7-6	NA	TRBJ2-3	TRBD2	CASSLVLGLAGVGDTQYF	TGTGCCAGCAGCTTAGTCCTAGGGCTAGCGGGAGTGGGAGATACGCAGTATTTT
TRBV5-6	many	TRBJ1-3	NA	CASSLGSAGVDTIYF	TGTGCCAGCAGCTTGGGCTCGGCAGGGGTGGACACCATATATTTT
TRBV6-1	many	TRBJ2-3	TRBD2	CASNPGSSGDTQYF	TGTGCCAGCAACCCGGGGTCTAGCGGGGATACGCAGTATTTT
TRBV10-2	many	TRBJ2-7	NA	CASSHASSYEQYF	TGCGCCAGCAGCCACGCTAGCTCCTACGAGCAGTACTTC
TRBV11-2	many	TRBJ2-1	NA	CASSVEDSYNEQFF	TGTGCCAGCAGCGTCGAGGACAGCTACAATGAGCAGTTCTTC
TRBV24-1	NA	TRBJ2-7	TRBD2	CATSGTSGLREQYF	TGTGCCACCAGTGGGACTAGCGGGTTGAGAGAGCAGTACTTC
TRBV27	NA	TRBJ2-1	NA	CASSLSRSPYNEQFF	TGTGCCAGCAGTTTATCGCGGAGCCCCTACAATGAGCAGTTCTTC
TRBV10-2	many	TRBJ1-2	NA	CASSESMFSYGYTF	TGCGCCAGCAGTGAGTCGATGTTCAGCTATGGCTACACCTTC
TRBV10-1	many	TRBJ2-2	NA	CASSESGGANTGELFF	TGCGCCAGCAGTGAGTCGGGCGGGGCTAACACCGGGGAGCTGTTTTTT
TRBV3-1	many	TRBJ2-7	NA	CASSQDPGNAYEQYF	TGTGCCAGCAGCCAAGATCCAGGTAATGCCTACGAGCAGTACTTC
TRBV30	many	TRBJ1-2	NA	CAWSESSGNGYTF	TGTGCCTGGAGTGAAAGTTCAGGGAATGGCTACACCTTC
TRBV5-4	many	TRBJ2-7	NA	CASSFMYEQYF	TGTGCCAGCAGCTTTATGTACGAGCAGTACTTC
TRBV20-1	many	TRBJ1-4	NA	CSAGKGGPDNEKLFF	TGCAGTGCTGGGAAAGGGGGGCCTGATAATGAAAAACTGTTTTTT
TRBV28	many	TRBJ2-7	NA	CASSLRGGSYEQYF	TGTGCCAGCAGTTTACGAGGGGGCTCCTACGAGCAGTACTTC
TRBV9	many	TRBJ2-5	NA	CASSVGSWQSQETQYF	TGTGCCAGCAGCGTAGGATCTTGGCAGTCTCAAGAGACCCAGTACTTC
TRBV24-1	many	TRBJ2-2	NA	CATSLGHQRELFF	TGTGCCACCAGTCTAGGACACCAGCGGGAGCTGTTTTTT
TRBV28	many	TRBJ2-7	NA	CASSQNADSLQEQYF	TGTGCCAGCAGTCAGAATGCGGACTCCCTTCAAGAGCAGTACTTC
TRBV6-1	many	TRBJ2-7	NA	CASRPGGSFSSYEQYF	TGTGCCAGCAGGCCTGGTGGCTCCTTCAGCTCCTACGAGCAGTACTTC
TRBV4-1	NA	TRBJ2-3	NA	CASSQMLPTDTQYF	TGCGCCAGCAGCCAAATGCTACCCACAGATACGCAGTATTTT
TRBV24-1	many	TRBJ1-5	TRBD1	CATKGDREEQPQHF	TGTGCCACCAAAGGGGACAGGGAGGAACAGCCCCAGCATTTT
TRBV3-1	many	TRBJ2-7	NA	CASSQDPGLNEQYF	TGTGCCAGCAGCCAAGATCCAGGGCTGAACGAGCAGTACTTC
TRBV6-5	many	TRBJ2-5	NA	CASSYSLGGLYQETQYF	TGTGCCAGCAGTTACTCGCTTGGGGGGCTCTACCAAGAGACCCAGTACTTC
TRBV28	few	TRBJ2-2	TRBD1	CASTGTGDTGELFF	TGTGCCAGCACCGGGACAGGGGACACCGGGGAGCTGTTTTTT
TRBV4-1	many	TRBJ2-5	NA	CASSHSTDFETQYF	TGCGCCAGCAGCCACTCGACAGATTTCGAGACCCAGTACTTC
TRBV24-1	many	TRBJ1-1	NA	CAPRGIEAFF	TGTGCCCCACGAGGCATTGAAGCTTTCTTT
TRBV9	many	TRBJ2-2	TRBD1	CASSDRQGVNTGELFF	TGTGCCAGCAGCGACCGACAGGGGGTGAACACCGGGGAGCTGTTTTTT
TRBV28	few	TRBJ1-1	TRBD1	CASRGQGLMNTEAFF	TGTGCCAGCAGGGGACAGGGCCTTATGAACACTGAAGCTTTCTTT
TRBV28	few	TRBJ2-1	NA	CASSHPADSYNEQFF	TGTGCCAGCAGCCACCCGGCCGACAGTTACAATGAGCAGTTCTTC
TRBV27	many	TRBJ2-3	NA	CASSPGTSTDTQYF	TGTGCCAGCAGCCCGGGGACTAGCACAGATACGCAGTATTTT
TRBV11-2	NA	TRBJ1-1	TRBD1	CASSLGDWTGNTEAFF	TGTGCCAGCAGCTTAGGGGATTGGACAGGGAACACTGAAGCTTTCTTT
TRBV6-1	NA	TRBJ1-2	TRBD1	CASSPIPGGAQFYGYTF	TGTGCCAGCAGTCCCATCCCAGGGGGCGCCCAGTTCTATGGCTACACCTTC
TRBV7-8	few	TRBJ1-4	NA	CASSAKDEKLFF	TGTGCCAGCAGCGCCAAAGATGAAAAACTGTTTTTT
TRBV18	many	TRBJ2-5	TRBD1	CASSPYLLGDSQETQYF	TGTGCCAGCTCACCGTACCTTCTGGGGGACAGCCAAGAGACCCAGTACTTC
TRBV6-4	many	TRBJ1-2	NA	CASSPGPSSGYTF	TGTGCCAGCAGTCCTGGGCCTTCGAGCGGCTACACCTTC
TRBV27	many	TRBJ2-1	NA	CASRGGNEQFF	TGTGCCAGCAGGGGAGGCAATGAGCAGTTCTTC
TRBV5-1	many	TRBJ1-6	NA	CASSWGHSDNSPLHF	TGCGCCAGCAGCTGGGGACACTCCGATAATTCACCCCTCCACTTT
TRBV9	NA	TRBJ1-2	TRBD1	CASSGAKTGDYGYTF	TGTGCCAGCAGCGGAGCCAAGACAGGGGATTATGGCTACACCTTC
TRBV5-4	once	TRBJ2-3	TRBD1	CASSAQTGNTDTQYF	TGTGCCAGCAGCGCCCAGACAGGGAACACAGATACGCAGTATTTT
TRBV15	NA	TRBJ1-1	TRBD1	CATSPPRQGVGTEAFF	TGTGCCACCAGCCCGCCCCGACAGGGCGTAGGGACTGAAGCTTTCTTT
TRBV6-1	many	TRBJ1-4	NA	CASAEGEKLFF	TGTGCCAGCGCGGAGGGGGAAAAACTGTTTTTT
TRBV11-2	NA	TRBJ1-6	NA	CASSLRGGGSSYNSPLHF	TGTGCCAGCAGCTTACGTGGAGGTGGTAGCTCCTATAATTCACCCCTCCACTTT
TRBV6-1	many	TRBJ2-7	TRBD2	CASSPPGGVNEQYF	TGTGCCAGCAGCCCCCCGGGAGGCGTGAACGAGCAGTACTTC
TRBV12-3/TRBV12-4	NA	TRBJ1-2	NA	CASSLSWIYGYTF	TGTGCCAGCAGTTTGTCGTGGATCTATGGCTACACCTTC
TRBV12-3/TRBV12-4	few	TRBJ1-1	NA	CASSLVIGGEAFF	TGTGCCAGCAGTTTAGTAATTGGCGGTGAAGCTTTCTTT